This TCR beta chain was found in a study of beta chain features in type 1 diabetes. As for the study in general: Healthy donors, compared against patients, showed similar age, gender and cell yields. The study, taken as a whole, reports: All four CD4+ subsets from Type 1 diabetes patients carried moderately but significantly shorter TCRB CDR3s. Patients' naive, central memory and Treg TCRB repertoires seemed closer to one another than those of healthy donors.

The CDR3 has 15 residues. Trimming removed 0 bases from V and 2 bases from J, with 12 bases in between. The germline CDR1 and CDR2 sequences are SGDLS and YYNGEE. CD4+ cells of the naive, central memory, regulatory and stem cell-like memory types were sorted via CD45RO/CCR7/CD25/CD127/CD95/CD27. Reverse transcribing all isolated RNA meant expressed TCRB transcripts were sequenced. The data were produced by immunoSEQ multiplex PCR, yet TCRdb's version contains in-frame clones alone and is incomplete. The profile covers some 17,000 clones, with approximately 70% appearing a single time and 0.75% to 0.85% taken by the ten largest. For this clone: The antigen is unknown.

The specimen sequenced was stem cell memory CD4+ T cells from blood. This chain links TRBV9 with TRBJ2-7; D unresolved. This receptor was obtained from a man aged 30 to 45 with type 1 diabetes. The CDR3 nucleotides are TGTGCCAGCAGCGTAGGAATGCCGGGTGCCTACGAGCAGTACTTC. It encodes CASSVGMPGAYEQYF.